This entry lists 11 T cell receptor beta chains sequenced from one sample in a study of cytomegalovirus exposure and HLA in healthy donors. PCR was performed using 60 Vbeta and 13 Jbeta primers. Profiling relied on immunoSEQ multiplex PCR, and the TCRdb table lists in-frame clones only, not all of them. The table lists about 160,000 clones, about 72% of them singletons. What was sequenced was PBMCs. The receptors shown here come from a man aged 45 to 65 in good health and CMV-seropositive.

This chain joins TRBV15 and TRBJ2-2; 13 bases match TRBD2. Germline CDR1 LNHNV, CDR2 YYDKDF (reference sequence). J lost 2 bases, V lost 4 bases, and 13 bases had no gene match. CDR3 length: 20 amino acids. The CDR3 reads CATSTSVITSGGANTGELFF. DNA for the CDR3: TGTGCCACCAGCACCAGCGTTATAACTAGCGGGGGGGCCAACACCGGGGAGCTGTTTTTT.

The V call is TRBV4-2, the J call TRBJ2-5, with 8 bases that match TRBD2. Germline CDR1 is LGHNA and CDR2 is YNFKEQ. Trimming at V came to 0 bases and at J to 4 bases, leaving 7 bases not matched to a gene. The CDR3 totals 16 residues. CDR3 DNA sequence: TGTGCCAGCAGCCAAGAACAGCGGGGGCCGGGAGAGACCCAGTACTTC. Translation gives CASSQEQRGPGETQYF.

The chain joins TRBV2 to TRBJ2-1, with D maybe TRBD1 (5 bases). V lost 0 bases to trimming and J lost 2 bases, with 11 bases between them. The CDR3 is 16 amino acids. The germline gives CDR1 SNHLY, CDR2 FYNNEI. In nucleotides, the CDR3 is TGTGCCAGCAGTGAAGCGCCGGCAGGGCCCTACAATGAGCAGTTCTTC. The encoded protein is CASSEAPAGPYNEQFF.

CDR3 amino acids: CASSPAGDYGYTF. The CDR3 bases are TGTGCCAGCAGCCCGGCAGGGGACTATGGCTACACCTTC. The chain carries TRBV11-2 and TRBJ1-2, with D perhaps matching TRBD1 (6 bases). The V gene lost 5 bases and the J gene lost 3 bases, with 10 bases spanning the gap. The CDR3 length is 13 residues. CDR1 is SGHAT, CDR2 FQNNGV, per germline.

This chain links TRBV2 with TRBJ1-4; TRBD1 might be the D (6 bases). This CDR3 has 15 residues. Germline loops: CDR1 SNHLY, CDR2 FYNNEI. V lost 5 bases to trimming and J lost 1 base, with 11 bases between them. CDR3 DNA sequence: TGTGCCAGCAGTCGGGACACTGGAACTAATGAAAAACTGTTTTTT. Its protein is CASSRDTGTNEKLFF.

The V and J genes are TRBV11-3 and TRBJ1-1, with a tentative D call TRBD1 (5 bases). The CDR3 consists of 14 residues. Germline V gives CDR1 SGHNT, CDR2 YENEEA. The V gene lost 5 bases and the J gene lost 4 bases, with 14 bases spanning the gap. CDR3 in amino acids: CASSPTQVSTEAFF. CDR3 DNA: TGTGCCAGCAGCCCTACACAGGTTTCCACTGAAGCTTTCTTT.

The rearrangement joins TRBV6-1 to TRBJ2-2; 9 bases are shared with TRBD1. Germline lookup yields CDR1 MNHNS and CDR2 SASEGT. CDR3 length: 16 residues. V was pared by 2 bases and J by 5 bases, with 6 bases of the junction left unmatched. CDR3 in DNA: TGTGCCAGCAGTGAAATAGGGACAGGGCGAACCGGGGAGCTGTTTTTT. Translated, it gives CASSEIGTGRTGELFF.

This chain connects TRBV27 to TRBJ1-6, with 8 bases lining up with TRBD1. After removal of 6 bases from V and 9 bases from J, the junction contained 10 bases not matched to a gene. The CDR3 is made up of 15 amino acids. CDR1 is MNHEY and CDR2 is SMNVEV in the germline V gene (reference sequence). The DNA for the CDR3 is TGTGCCAGCAGCTCTCCGGACAGGGTTCGTTCACCCCTCCACTTT. It translates to CASSSPDRVRSPLHF.

This clone is a singleton in its sample. The V and J genes are TRBV10-3 and TRBJ2-2; TRBD1 aligns across 7 bases. The CDR3 has 15 residues. The trim removed 3 bases at V and 6 bases at J, leaving 7 bases unmatched. CDR1 is ENHRY, CDR2 SYGVKD, per germline. The CDR3 nucleotides read TGTGCCATCAGTGAACAGGGGAATATCGCCGGGGAGCTGTTTTTT. It codes for CAISEQGNIAGELFF.

This clone turned up a few times. The V call is TRBV12-5, the J call TRBJ2-3; TRBD2 matches at 7 bases. This CDR3 is built from 14 residues. The germline CDR1 and CDR2 sequences are LGHNT and FRNRAP. V lost 5 bases and J lost 3; bases outside the gene matches: 5. CDR3 nucleotides: TGTGCTAGTGGTCGACTAGCAGTTACAGATACGCAGTATTTT. This translates into CASGRLAVTDTQYF. Full variable domain (remainder filled in from reference TRBV12-5 and TRBJ2-3): DARVTQTPRHKVTEMGQEVTMRCQPILGHNTVFWYRQTMMQGLELLAYFRNRAPLDDSGMPKDRFSAEMPDATLATLKIQPSEPRDSAVYFCASGRLAVTDTQYFGPGTRLTVL.

V gene TRBV5-1 combines with J gene TRBJ2-1; maybe TRBD1 (6 bases). The CDR3 consists of 13 residues. The germline V gene has CDR1 SGHRS and CDR2 YFSETQ. V lost 3 bases, J lost 6 bases, and 10 bases lay in between. The CDR3 region is CASSSQGLNEQFF. The CDR3 coding sequence is TGCGCCAGCAGCTCACAGGGTCTCAATGAGCAGTTCTTC.